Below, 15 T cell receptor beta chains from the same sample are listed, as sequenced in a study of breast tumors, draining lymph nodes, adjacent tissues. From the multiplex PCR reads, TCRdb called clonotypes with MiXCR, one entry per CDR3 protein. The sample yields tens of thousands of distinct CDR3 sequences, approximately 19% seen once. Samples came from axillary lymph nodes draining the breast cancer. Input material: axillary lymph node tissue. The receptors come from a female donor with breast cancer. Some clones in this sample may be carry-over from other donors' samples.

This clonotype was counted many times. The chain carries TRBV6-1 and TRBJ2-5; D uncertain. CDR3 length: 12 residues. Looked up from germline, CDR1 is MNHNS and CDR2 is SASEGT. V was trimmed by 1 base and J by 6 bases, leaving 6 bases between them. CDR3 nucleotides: TGTGCCAGCAGTGAAGAGTGGAAGACCCAGTACTTC. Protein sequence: CASSEEWKTQYF.

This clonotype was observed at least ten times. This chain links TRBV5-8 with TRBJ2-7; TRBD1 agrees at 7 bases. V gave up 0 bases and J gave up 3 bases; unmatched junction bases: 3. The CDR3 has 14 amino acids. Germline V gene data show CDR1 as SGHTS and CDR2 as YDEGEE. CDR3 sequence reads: CASSLEGASYEQYF. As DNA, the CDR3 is TGTGCCAGCAGCTTGGAGGGGGCGAGCTACGAGCAGTACTTC.

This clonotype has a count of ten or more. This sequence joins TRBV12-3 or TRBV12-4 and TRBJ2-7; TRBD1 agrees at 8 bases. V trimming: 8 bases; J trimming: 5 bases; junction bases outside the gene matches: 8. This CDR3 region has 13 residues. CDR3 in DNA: TGTGCCAGCTGCCGGACAGGGCGCGACGAGCAGTACTTC. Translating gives CASCRTGRDEQYF.

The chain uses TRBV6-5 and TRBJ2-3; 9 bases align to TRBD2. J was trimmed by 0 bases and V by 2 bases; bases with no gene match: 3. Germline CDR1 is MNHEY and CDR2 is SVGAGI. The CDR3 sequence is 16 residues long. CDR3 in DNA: TGTGCCAGCAGTTACAGGCTAGCGGGGAGCACAGATACGCAGTATTTT. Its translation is CASSYRLAGSTDTQYF.

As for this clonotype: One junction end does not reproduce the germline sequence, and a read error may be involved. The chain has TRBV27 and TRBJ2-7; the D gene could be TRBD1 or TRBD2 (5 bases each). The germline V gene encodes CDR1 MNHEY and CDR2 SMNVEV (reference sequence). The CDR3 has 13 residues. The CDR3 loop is CASGLNIRDQQYF. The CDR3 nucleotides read TGTGCCAGCGGTTTGAACATCCGGGACCAGCAGTACTTC.

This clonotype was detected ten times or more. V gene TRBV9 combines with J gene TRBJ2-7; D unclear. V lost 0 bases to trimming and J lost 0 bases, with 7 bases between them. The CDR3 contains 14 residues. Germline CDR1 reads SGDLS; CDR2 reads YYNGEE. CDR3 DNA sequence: TGTGCCAGCAGCGTAGGTTCCCTCTCCTACGAGCAGTACTTC. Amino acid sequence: CASSVGSLSYEQYF.

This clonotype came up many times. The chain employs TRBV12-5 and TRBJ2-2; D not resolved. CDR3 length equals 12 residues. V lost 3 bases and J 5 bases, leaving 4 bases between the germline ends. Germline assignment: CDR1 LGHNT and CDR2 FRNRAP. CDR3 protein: CASGFRTGELFF. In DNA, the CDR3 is TGTGCTAGTGGTTTCAGAACCGGGGAGCTGTTTTTT.

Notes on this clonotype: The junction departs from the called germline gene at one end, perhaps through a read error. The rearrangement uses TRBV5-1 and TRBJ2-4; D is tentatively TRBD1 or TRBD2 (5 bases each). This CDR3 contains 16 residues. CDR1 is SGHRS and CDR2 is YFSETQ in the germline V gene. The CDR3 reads CASSLGDPLAKNTQYF. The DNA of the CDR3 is TGCGCCAGCAGCTTGGGGGACCCCCTAGCCAAAAACACTCAGTACTTC.

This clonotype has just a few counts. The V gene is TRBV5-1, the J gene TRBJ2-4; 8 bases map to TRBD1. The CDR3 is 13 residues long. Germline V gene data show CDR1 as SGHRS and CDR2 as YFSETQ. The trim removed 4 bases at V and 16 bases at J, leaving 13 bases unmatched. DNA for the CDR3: TGCGCCAGCAGCGCGGACAGGGCCCTGGACCAATACTTC. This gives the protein CASSADRALDQYF.

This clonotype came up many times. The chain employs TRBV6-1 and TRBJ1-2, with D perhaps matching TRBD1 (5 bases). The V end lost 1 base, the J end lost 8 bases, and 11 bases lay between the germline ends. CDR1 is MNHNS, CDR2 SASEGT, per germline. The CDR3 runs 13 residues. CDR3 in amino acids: CASSEVLEGGYTF. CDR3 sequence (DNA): TGTGCCAGCAGTGAAGTTCTCGAGGGGGGCTACACCTTC.

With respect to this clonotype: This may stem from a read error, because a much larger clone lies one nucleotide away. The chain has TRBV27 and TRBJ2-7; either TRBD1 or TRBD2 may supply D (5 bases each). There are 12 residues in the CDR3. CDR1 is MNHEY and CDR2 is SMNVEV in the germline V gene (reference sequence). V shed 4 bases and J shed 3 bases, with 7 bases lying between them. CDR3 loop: CASSWDGYEQYF. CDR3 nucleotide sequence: TGTGCCAGCAGTTGGGACGGCTACGAGCAGTACTTC.

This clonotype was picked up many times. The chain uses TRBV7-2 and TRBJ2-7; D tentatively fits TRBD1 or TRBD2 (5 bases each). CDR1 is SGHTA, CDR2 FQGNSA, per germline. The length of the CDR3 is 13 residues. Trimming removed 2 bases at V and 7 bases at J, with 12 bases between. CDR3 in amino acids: CASSLRGFGEQYF. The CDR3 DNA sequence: TGTGCCAGCAGCTTACGGGGCTTTGGAGAGCAGTACTTC. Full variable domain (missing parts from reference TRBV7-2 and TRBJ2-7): GAGVSQSPSNKVTEKGKDVELRCDPISGHTALYWYRQSLGQGLEFLIYFQGNSAPDKSGLPSDRFSAERTGGSVSTLTIQRTQQEDSAVYLCASSLRGFGEQYFGPGTRLTVT.

CDR3 residues: CASSQEEGNSGNQPQHF. The CDR3 DNA reads TGCGCCAGCAGCCAAGAAGAGGGCAATTCGGGCAATCAGCCCCAGCATTTT. This chain joins TRBV4-1 and TRBJ1-5; no reliable D call. Deletions cut 0 bases from V and 2 bases from J, with 14 bases between. The CDR3 length is 17 residues. Germline CDR1 is MGHRA and CDR2 is YSYEKL.

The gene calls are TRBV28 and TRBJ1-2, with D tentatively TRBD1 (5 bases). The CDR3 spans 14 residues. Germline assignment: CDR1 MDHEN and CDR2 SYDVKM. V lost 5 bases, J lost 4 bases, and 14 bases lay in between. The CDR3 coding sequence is TGTGCCAGCAGTCCCCCGGGAAGGGGCTATGGCTACACCTTC. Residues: CASSPPGRGYGYTF.

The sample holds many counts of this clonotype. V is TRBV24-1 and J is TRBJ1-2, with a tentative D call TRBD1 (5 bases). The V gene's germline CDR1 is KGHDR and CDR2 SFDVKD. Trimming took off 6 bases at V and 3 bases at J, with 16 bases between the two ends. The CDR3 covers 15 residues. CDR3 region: CATSPGGEVDYGYTF. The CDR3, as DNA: TGTGCCACCAGTCCCGGAGGGGAAGTGGACTATGGCTACACCTTC.